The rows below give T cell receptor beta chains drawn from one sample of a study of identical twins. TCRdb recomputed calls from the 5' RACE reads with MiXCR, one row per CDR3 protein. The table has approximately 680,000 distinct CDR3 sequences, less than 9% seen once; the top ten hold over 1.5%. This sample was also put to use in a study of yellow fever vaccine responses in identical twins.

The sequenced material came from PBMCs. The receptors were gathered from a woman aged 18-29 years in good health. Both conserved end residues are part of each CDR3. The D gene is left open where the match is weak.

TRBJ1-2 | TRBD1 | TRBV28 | CASSRPGQSNYGYTF
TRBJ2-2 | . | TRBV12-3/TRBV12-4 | CASSSPGPPSSGELFF
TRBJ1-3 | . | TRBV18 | CASSPQYDGNTIYF
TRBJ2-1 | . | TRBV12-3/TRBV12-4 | CASSSKVYNEQFF
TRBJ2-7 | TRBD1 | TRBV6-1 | CASSGSDTGTGGFGEQYF
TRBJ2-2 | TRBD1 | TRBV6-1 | CASSAGDREPGELFF
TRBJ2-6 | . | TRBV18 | CASSPPQVFGANVLTF
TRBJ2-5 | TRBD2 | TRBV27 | CASSRWEGETQYF
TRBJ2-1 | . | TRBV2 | CASSLQGYEQFF
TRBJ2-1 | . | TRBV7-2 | CASSLTGHSYNEQFF
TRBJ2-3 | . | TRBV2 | CASSEVPGGTQYF
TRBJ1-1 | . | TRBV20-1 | CCASDPKAGTLNTEAFF
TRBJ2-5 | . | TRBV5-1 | CASSLEGQETQYF
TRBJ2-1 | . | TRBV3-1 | CASSPWTGTTYNEQFF
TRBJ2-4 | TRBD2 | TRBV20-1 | CSARDPGLVHLAIQYF
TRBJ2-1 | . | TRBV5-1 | CASSYGGPGNEQFF
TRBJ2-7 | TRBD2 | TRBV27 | CASSTQKLAGDYEQYF
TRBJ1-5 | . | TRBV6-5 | CASSYSGTSQPQHF
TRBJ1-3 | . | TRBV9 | CASSELQAFGNTIYF
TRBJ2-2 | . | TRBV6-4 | CASSDSTGFGGELFF
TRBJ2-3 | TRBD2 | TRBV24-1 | CATSDRKTSPEGDTQYF
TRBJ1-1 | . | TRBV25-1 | CASSDGQGGTEAFF
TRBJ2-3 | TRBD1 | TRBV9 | CASSVDGTGVSDTQYF
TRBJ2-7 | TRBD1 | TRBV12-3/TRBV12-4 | CASSLIRRGQLYEQYF
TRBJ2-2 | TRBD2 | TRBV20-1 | CSARRYGGTGGELFF
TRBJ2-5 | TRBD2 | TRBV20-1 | CSAAMLGLVETQYF
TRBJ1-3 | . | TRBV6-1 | CASGGSSSGNTIYF
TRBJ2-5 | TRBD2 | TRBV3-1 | CASSQAGLAGKETQYF
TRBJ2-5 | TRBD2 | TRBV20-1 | CSASSLAGSPGTQYF
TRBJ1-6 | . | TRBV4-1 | CASSPQSGSNSPLHF
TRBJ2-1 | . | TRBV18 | CASSPWYDEQFF
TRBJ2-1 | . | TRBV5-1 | CASSLLSESYNEQFF
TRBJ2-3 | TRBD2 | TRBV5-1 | CASSIGTSERTDTQYF
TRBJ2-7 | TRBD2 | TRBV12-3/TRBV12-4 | CASSLSGIGYEQYF
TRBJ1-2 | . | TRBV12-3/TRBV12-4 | CASSRDTLGGYTF
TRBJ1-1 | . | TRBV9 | CASSPSGQGGYLGTEAFF
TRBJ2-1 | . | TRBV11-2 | CASSLVGQTYSYNEQFF
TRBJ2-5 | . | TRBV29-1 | CSVGGWETQYF
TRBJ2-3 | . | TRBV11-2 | CASSLRAGTLRDTQYF
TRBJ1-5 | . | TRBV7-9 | CASSSQSNQPQHF
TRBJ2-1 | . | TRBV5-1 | CASSSGRRVYNEQFF
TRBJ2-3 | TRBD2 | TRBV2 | CASSDPSGSTDTQYF
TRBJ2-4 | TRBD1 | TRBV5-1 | CASSSTLQGATAKNIQYF
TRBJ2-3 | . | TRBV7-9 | CASSLAKAITTDTQYF
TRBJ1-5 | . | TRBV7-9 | CASSPVSGLQHF
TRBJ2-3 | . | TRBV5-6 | CASGFSLGAITDTQYF
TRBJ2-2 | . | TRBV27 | CASRPRPGSAGELFF
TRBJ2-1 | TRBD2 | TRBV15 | CATSRSQGLAGYNEQFF
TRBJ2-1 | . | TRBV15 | CATSTWPREQFF
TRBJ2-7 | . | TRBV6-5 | CASSYRAGSYEQYF
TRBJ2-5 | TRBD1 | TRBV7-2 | CASSLNPGGWETQYF
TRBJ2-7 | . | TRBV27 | CASWDKSSYEQYF
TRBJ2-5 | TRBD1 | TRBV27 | CASSSGQPGETQYF
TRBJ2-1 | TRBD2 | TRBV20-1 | CSARDQTSGAFNEQFF
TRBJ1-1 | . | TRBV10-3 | CAIRKNTEAFF